This is a list of T cell receptor beta chains from one sample in a study of blood T cells in healthy people across ages. Using its own MiXCR run on the 5' RACE reads, TCRdb lists one record per CDR3 protein. The data contain over 700,000 distinct CDR3 sequences, more than 20% of them singletons. A further study also used this sample, focusing on T cells of mothers and their children.

The sample comprised blood. The receptors originated from a boy younger than 18 in good health. Each CDR3 is given with its conserved first and last residue. The D gene is left open where the match is weak. Clone size is given for some rows only: seen once, a few or many times, or a class if the clone is expanded.

V: TRBV13; J: TRBJ2-6; size: NA; D: NA; CDR3: CASNLEERSGANVLTF; DNA: TGCGCCAGTAACTTAGAGGAACGCTCTGGGGCCAACGTCCTGACTTTC
V: TRBV7-2; J: TRBJ2-7; size: few; D: NA; CDR3: CASSLGRTLKYDEQYF; DNA: TGTGCCAGCAGCTTAGGGCGTACCCTTAAGTATGACGAGCAGTACTTC
V: TRBV11-1; J: TRBJ1-5; size: few; D: NA; CDR3: CASSFRGSGSRLPRNQPQHF; DNA: TGTGCCAGCAGCTTTCGCGGGAGCGGCTCACGGCTCCCTAGGAATCAGCCCCAGCATTTT
V: TRBV4-2; J: TRBJ2-4; size: NA; D: NA; CDR3: CASSQDRGTKNIQYF; DNA: TGTGCCAGCAGCCAAGATCGTGGAACCAAAAACATTCAGTACTTC
V: TRBV29-1; J: TRBJ2-7; size: few; D: TRBD2; CDR3: CSVSLAGGYEQYF; DNA: TGCAGCGTTTCGCTAGCGGGGGGCTACGAGCAGTACTTC
V: TRBV4-2; J: TRBJ1-2; size: NA; D: TRBD1; CDR3: CASSPLAGGGVYGYTF; DNA: TGTGCCAGCAGCCCCCTTGCAGGGGGCGGTGTCTATGGCTACACCTTC
V: TRBV6-2/TRBV6-3; J: TRBJ1-5; size: NA; D: NA; CDR3: CASSYQGHQPQHF; DNA: TGTGCCAGCAGTTACCAGGGGCATCAGCCCCAGCATTTT
V: TRBV2; J: TRBJ2-3; size: few; D: TRBD2; CDR3: CASSEAKRELDTQYF; DNA: TGTGCCAGCAGTGAAGCTAAGCGGGAGTTAGATACGCAGTATTTT
V: TRBV18; J: TRBJ2-2; size: few; D: NA; CDR3: CASSPKQANTGELFF; DNA: TGTGCCAGCTCACCAAAACAGGCCAACACCGGGGAGCTGTTTTTT
V: TRBV20-1; J: TRBJ2-7; size: many; D: TRBD1; CDR3: CSASGTGGYEQYF; DNA: TGCAGTGCTTCCGGGACAGGGGGCTACGAGCAGTACTTC
V: TRBV7-9; J: TRBJ2-5; size: few; D: TRBD2; CDR3: CASSWGLAGEGETQYF; DNA: TGTGCCAGCAGCTGGGGGCTAGCGGGAGAGGGTGAGACCCAGTACTTC
V: TRBV6-2/TRBV6-3; J: TRBJ2-7; size: few; D: NA; CDR3: CASSYFGYEQYF; DNA: TGTGCCAGCAGTTACTTCGGTTACGAGCAGTACTTC
V: TRBV28; J: TRBJ2-5; size: NA; D: NA; CDR3: CASNLYGVGETQYF; DNA: TGTGCCAGCAATCTTTACGGTGTCGGAGAGACCCAGTACTTC
V: TRBV3-1; J: TRBJ2-3; size: few; D: TRBD2; CDR3: CASSQELLAGEGSTDTQYF; DNA: TGTGCCAGCAGCCAAGAATTACTAGCGGGAGAAGGTAGCACAGATACGCAGTATTTT
V: TRBV24-1; J: TRBJ2-5; size: NA; D: TRBD1; CDR3: CATSRAGTGVQETQHF; DNA: TGTGCCACCAGTAGGGCGGGGACAGGGGTCCAAGAGACCCAGCACTTC
V: TRBV29-1; J: TRBJ1-4; size: NA; D: TRBD1; CDR3: CSVRGTGGEKLFF; DNA: TGCAGCGTGAGGGGTACAGGGGGTGAAAAACTGTTTTTT
V: TRBV13; J: TRBJ2-7; size: NA; D: TRBD1; CDR3: CASSYGQGIDEQYF; DNA: TGTGCCAGCAGCTATGGACAGGGGATCGACGAGCAGTACTTC
V: TRBV4-1; J: TRBJ2-5; size: few; D: NA; CDR3: CASSRGQGFQETQYF; DNA: TGCGCCAGCAGCAGGGGCCAGGGGTTTCAAGAGACCCAGTACTTC
V: TRBV27; J: TRBJ2-7; size: few; D: NA; CDR3: CASSFDGLGQFYEQYF; DNA: TGTGCCAGCAGTTTTGATGGCCTGGGGCAGTTCTACGAGCAGTACTTC
V: TRBV6-2/TRBV6-3; J: TRBJ1-1; size: NA; D: NA; CDR3: CATLRGYDTEAFF; DNA: TGTGCCACCCTGCGGGGTTATGACACTGAAGCTTTCTTT
V: TRBV27; J: TRBJ1-2; size: NA; D: NA; CDR3: CASSFLGEWDGYTF; DNA: TGTGCCAGCAGTTTCCTAGGGGAATGGGATGGCTACACCTTC
V: TRBV29-1; J: TRBJ2-7; size: NA; D: TRBD2; CDR3: CSVAGLAGELIYEQYF; DNA: TGCAGCGTTGCTGGACTAGCGGGAGAGCTTATATACGAGCAGTACTTC
V: TRBV7-2; J: TRBJ2-1; size: NA; D: TRBD1; CDR3: CASSANRGNEQFF; DNA: TGTGCCAGCAGCGCAAACAGGGGCAATGAGCAGTTCTTC
V: TRBV5-6; J: TRBJ1-2; size: NA; D: NA; CDR3: CASSPMGGNGYTF; DNA: TGTGCCAGCAGCCCCATGGGGGGGAATGGCTACACCTTC
V: TRBV13; J: TRBJ2-4; size: NA; D: TRBD1; CDR3: CASSLPRDRGVKNIQYF; DNA: TGTGCCAGTAGCCTCCCCCGGGACAGGGGAGTCAAAAACATTCAGTACTTC
V: TRBV2; J: TRBJ2-1; size: NA; D: NA; CDR3: CASRVGSRSYNEQFF; DNA: TGTGCCAGCAGAGTGGGGAGCCGCTCCTACAATGAGCAGTTCTTC
V: TRBV5-1; J: TRBJ2-5; size: NA; D: TRBD1; CDR3: CASSQRQGPETQYF; DNA: TGCGCCAGCAGCCAGCGACAGGGTCCAGAGACCCAGTACTTC
V: TRBV4-1; J: TRBJ2-7; size: few; D: TRBD1; CDR3: CASSQGTGNEQYF; DNA: TGCGCCAGCAGCCAAGGGACAGGGAACGAGCAGTACTTC
V: TRBV21-1; J: TRBJ2-5; size: few; D: NA; CDR3: CASSKSASGAQETQYF; DNA: TGTGCCAGCAGCAAAAGCGCGTCGGGTGCCCAAGAGACCCAGTACTTC
V: TRBV20-1; J: TRBJ1-4; size: NA; D: NA; CDR3: CSASGATNEKLFF; DNA: TGCAGTGCTTCGGGGGCAACTAATGAAAAACTGTTTTTT
V: TRBV5-1; J: TRBJ2-1; size: few; D: NA; CDR3: CASSLNPDNEQFF; DNA: TGCGCCAGCAGCTTGAATCCAGACAATGAGCAGTTCTTC
V: TRBV24-1; J: TRBJ2-2; size: NA; D: NA; CDR3: CATSDLYRNGELFF; DNA: TGTGCCACCAGTGATTTGTACAGGAACGGGGAGCTGTTTTTT
V: TRBV5-4; J: TRBJ1-4; size: NA; D: TRBD1; CDR3: CASSFWTGNEKLFF; DNA: TGTGCCAGCAGCTTCTGGACAGGGAATGAAAAACTGTTTTTT
V: TRBV9; J: TRBJ1-4; size: few; D: TRBD1; CDR3: CASTPGQGSEKLFF; DNA: TGTGCCAGCACCCCGGGACAGGGAAGTGAAAAACTGTTTTTT
V: TRBV27; J: TRBJ2-1; size: NA; D: TRBD2; CDR3: CASSDSGVLRNEQFF; DNA: TGTGCCAGCAGTGATAGCGGGGTCCTGCGCAATGAGCAGTTCTTC
V: TRBV2; J: TRBJ1-2; size: NA; D: NA; CDR3: CASSDRQNYGYTF; DNA: TGTGCCAGCAGTGATCGACAGAACTATGGCTACACCTTC
V: TRBV7-9; J: TRBJ1-1; size: NA; D: TRBD1; CDR3: CASSLGLTGHKAFF; DNA: TGTGCCAGCAGCTTAGGTTTGACAGGGCATAAAGCTTTCTTT
V: TRBV7-8; J: TRBJ1-4; size: few; D: TRBD1; CDR3: CASRPDRGLEKLFF; DNA: TGTGCCAGCAGACCAGACAGGGGGCTTGAAAAACTGTTTTTT
V: TRBV6-2/TRBV6-3; J: TRBJ1-1; size: NA; D: NA; CDR3: CASSYMGFSEAFF; DNA: TGTGCCAGCAGTTACATGGGGTTCTCTGAAGCTTTCTTT
V: TRBV7-2; J: TRBJ2-7; size: few; D: TRBD2; CDR3: CASSLVVAGSYEQYF; DNA: TGTGCCAGCAGCTTAGTGGTAGCGGGGTCCTACGAGCAGTACTTC
V: TRBV12-3/TRBV12-4; J: TRBJ1-2; size: NA; D: TRBD1; CDR3: CASRPQGEYGYTF; DNA: TGTGCCAGCAGACCACAGGGGGAGTATGGCTACACCTTC
V: TRBV9; J: TRBJ2-1; size: NA; D: TRBD2; CDR3: CASSVEGLAGGGEQFF; DNA: TGTGCCAGCAGCGTAGAAGGACTAGCGGGAGGGGGTGAGCAGTTCTTC
V: TRBV6-1; J: TRBJ2-7; size: NA; D: TRBD2; CDR3: CASSKASGIAYEQYF; DNA: TGTGCCAGCAGCAAAGCTAGCGGAATTGCCTACGAGCAGTACTTC
V: TRBV12-3/TRBV12-4; J: TRBJ2-1; size: few; D: NA; CDR3: CASSLTAGLRQFF; DNA: TGTGCCAGCAGTTTAACGGCGGGACTCCGCCAGTTCTTC
V: TRBV25-1; J: TRBJ1-2; size: NA; D: NA; CDR3: CASSALYGYTF; DNA: TGTGCCAGCAGTGCCCTCTATGGCTACACCTTC
V: TRBV11-2; J: TRBJ2-1; size: NA; D: NA; CDR3: CASSFGTPVYNEQFF; DNA: TGTGCCAGCAGCTTTGGGACACCTGTCTACAATGAGCAGTTCTTC